This TCR beta chain was captured in a study of T cell responses to AZD1222 COVID-19 vaccine. Sequenced by immunoSEQ multiplex PCR; TCRdb stores in-frame clones only, minus some. The sample records about 140,000 clones, roughly nine tenths being singletons. V lost 3 bases and J lost 3, with 12 bases in between. CDR3 length equals 15 residues. Germline values: CDR1 SGDLS, CDR2 YYNGEE. The origin of this receptor is an adult who received the MenACWY meningococcal vaccine as a control. The chain couples TRBV9 to TRBJ2-2; D is unresolved. This sample comprised peripheral blood, obtained 28 days after the second dose of the MenACWY control vaccine. The CDR3 DNA follows: TGTGCCAGCAGCGGTAACGTATTGCACACCGGGGAGCTGTTTTTT. Encoded protein: CASSGNVLHTGELFF.